The clone carrying this T cell receptor beta chain was seen more than once but under ten times. The antigen is undetermined. This entry belongs to a study of blood T cells in healthy people across ages. Trimming removed 2 bases from V and 4 bases from J, with 9 bases in between. The CDR3 covers 13 residues. Germline V gives CDR1 MNHEY, CDR2 SVGAGI. Study-level points and caveats: Per-million-T-cell TCR beta diversity fell roughly linearly with age. Those diversity estimates obtained from one million T cells were thought to be underestimates.

The authors ran a second PCR of roughly 6 to 11 cycles using a sample-barcoded 5' primer and a J-beta primer mix. Each cDNA molecule, via a template-switch adaptor with 12 random nucleotides, was tagged. MiXCR, run by TCRdb on the 5' RACE reads, gives a single entry per CDR3 protein. The table has 1 million to 1.2 million distinct CDR3 sequences, roughly two fifths seen once. The sequence came from a man aged 18 to 30 in good health. The chain joins TRBV6-5 to TRBJ2-7; D is ambiguous. The sequenced sample was blood. The CDR3 sequence is CASSYGVGYEQYF. DNA for the CDR3: TGTGCCAGCAGTTACGGGGTAGGGTACGAGCAGTACTTC.